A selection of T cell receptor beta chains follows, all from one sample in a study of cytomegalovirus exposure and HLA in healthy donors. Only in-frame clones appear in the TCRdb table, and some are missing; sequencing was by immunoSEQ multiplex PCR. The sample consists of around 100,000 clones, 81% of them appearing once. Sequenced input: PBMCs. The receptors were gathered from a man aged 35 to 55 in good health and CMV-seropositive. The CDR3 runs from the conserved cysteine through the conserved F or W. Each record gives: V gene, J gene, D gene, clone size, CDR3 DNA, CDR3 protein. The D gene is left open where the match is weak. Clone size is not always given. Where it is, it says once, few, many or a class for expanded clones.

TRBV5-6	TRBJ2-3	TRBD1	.	TGTGCCAGCAGAAAGGGACAGCTCATCACAGATACGCAGTATTTT	CASRKGQLITDTQYF
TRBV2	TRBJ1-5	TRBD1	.	TGTGCCAGCAGAAGAACAGGGGGCGCCCGATATCAGCCCCAGCATTTT	CASRRTGGARYQPQHF
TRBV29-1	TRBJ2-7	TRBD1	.	TGCAGCGCTGGACAGGGTGACTACGAGCAGTACTTC	CSAGQGDYEQYF
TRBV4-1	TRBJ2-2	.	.	TGCGCCAGCAGCCATCCCCTTCGGGACACCGGGGAGCTGTTTTTT	CASSHPLRDTGELFF
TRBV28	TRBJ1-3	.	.	TGTGCCAGCAGTCCCCCGGGGAGACAGGCAGCCGGAAACACCATATATTTT	CASSPPGRQAAGNTIYF
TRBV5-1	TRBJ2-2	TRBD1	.	TGCGCCAGCAGCAACTCCGGGACAGGGCTCACCGGGGAGCTGTTTTTT	CASSNSGTGLTGELFF
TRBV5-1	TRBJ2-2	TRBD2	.	TGCGCCAGCAGCCCCCCCGAGACTAGCGGGCCCACCGGGGAGCTGTTTTTT	CASSPPETSGPTGELFF
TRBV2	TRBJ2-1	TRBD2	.	TGTGCCAGCAGTGAGAAGAGCGGGAGTACTAATGAGCAGTTCTTC	CASSEKSGSTNEQFF
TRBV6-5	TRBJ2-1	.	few	TGTGCCAGCACTATACCGTACCATTTGGAGCAGTTCTTC	CASTIPYHLEQFF
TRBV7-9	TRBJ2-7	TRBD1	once	TGTGCCAGCAGCTTAGGAGGGACAGACTACGAGCAGTACTTC	CASSLGGTDYEQYF
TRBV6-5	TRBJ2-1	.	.	TGTGCCAGCAGACAGAGCTCCTACAATGAGCAGTTCTTC	CASRQSSYNEQFF
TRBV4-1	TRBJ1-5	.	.	TGCGCCAGCGGACAGTACAATCAGCCCCAGCATTTT	CASGQYNQPQHF
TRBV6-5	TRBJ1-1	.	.	TGTGCCAGCAGTAGATTTCAGGGGAACACTGAAGCTTTCTTT	CASSRFQGNTEAFF
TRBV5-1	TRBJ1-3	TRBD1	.	TGCGCCAGCAGCCCGCTACAGGGGATGAGTTCTGGAAACACCATATATTTT	CASSPLQGMSSGNTIYF
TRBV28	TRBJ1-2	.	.	TGTGCCAGCAGTTTCCACGGTGGCTACACCTTC	CASSFHGGYTF
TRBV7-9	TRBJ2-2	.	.	TGTGCCAGCAGCCTACCGAGGGGGGGGAACACCGGGGAGCTGTTTTTT	CASSLPRGGNTGELFF
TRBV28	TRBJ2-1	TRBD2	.	TGTGCCAGCAGCCTTCCCGGACTAGCGGAGTCACTTGGGCAGTTCTTC	CASSLPGLAESLGQFF
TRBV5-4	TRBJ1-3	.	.	TGTGCCAGCAGCTTTACAGGGAGTCACACCATATATTTT	CASSFTGSHTIYF
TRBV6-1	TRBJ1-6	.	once	TGTGCCAGCAGGATGGGGGGGGTGAGCAATTCACCCCTCCACTTT	CASRMGGVSNSPLHF
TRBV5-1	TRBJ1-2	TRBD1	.	TGCGCCAGCAGCTTATCAGGGGGCGGTGATGGCTACACCTTC	CASSLSGGGDGYTF
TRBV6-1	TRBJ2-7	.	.	TGTGCCAGCAGTGAAGCTTACGGAGCCTACGAGCAGTACTTC	CASSEAYGAYEQYF
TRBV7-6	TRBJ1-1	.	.	TGTGCCAGCAGCTTCCACAGGTACACTGAAGCTTTCTTT	CASSFHRYTEAFF
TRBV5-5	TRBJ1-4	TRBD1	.	TGTGCCAGCAGCCCGGACAGGTGGAATGAAAAACTGTTTTTT	CASSPDRWNEKLFF
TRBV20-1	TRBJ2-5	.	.	TGCAGTGCAGATCAGCAAGAGACCCAGTACTTC	CSADQQETQYF
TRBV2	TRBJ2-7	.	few	TGTGCCAGCAGTGCGGGTGGGGCATTGGACGAGCAGTACTTC	CASSAGGALDEQYF
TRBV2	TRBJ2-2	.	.	TGTGCCAGCAGTGCCCGGACAGACCACACCGGGGAGCTGTTTTTT	CASSARTDHTGELFF
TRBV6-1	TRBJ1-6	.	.	TGTGCCAGCAGTGCCGGACAGTGGAATTCACCCCTCCACTTT	CASSAGQWNSPLHF
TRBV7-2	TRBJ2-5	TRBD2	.	TGTGCCAGCAGCTTAGTAGCGGGGGGTCCCCAAGAGACCCAGTACTTC	CASSLVAGGPQETQYF
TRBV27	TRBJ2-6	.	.	TGTGCCAGCAGTTTTACAGGGATCAACTCTGGGGCCAACGTCCTGACTTTC	CASSFTGINSGANVLTF
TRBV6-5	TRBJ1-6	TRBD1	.	TGTGCCAGCAGTTACGGCTTCCGGGACAGCAGCCTCCACTTT	CASSYGFRDSSLHF
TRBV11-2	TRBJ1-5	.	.	TGTGCCAGCAGCTTGAACATGGATCAGCCCCAGCATTTT	CASSLNMDQPQHF
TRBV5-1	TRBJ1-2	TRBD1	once	TGCGCCAGCAGCTATGACAGGGGGCGCGGGTATGGCTACACCTTC	CASSYDRGRGYGYTF
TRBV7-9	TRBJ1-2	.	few	TGTGCCAGCAGCCCGCCCGGTAGCTATGGCTACACCTTC	CASSPPGSYGYTF
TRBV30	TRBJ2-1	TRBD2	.	TGTGCCTGGAGTGTACTCGCCTCCGGGACTAGCGCCTACAATGAGCAGTTCTTC	CAWSVLASGTSAYNEQFF
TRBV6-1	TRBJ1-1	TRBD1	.	TGTGCCAGCATGGAAGGGGCAGGGGGGAACACTGAAGCTTTCTTT	CASMEGAGGNTEAFF
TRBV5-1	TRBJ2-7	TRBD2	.	TGCGCCAGCAGCTTCGGGACTAGTGAGTACGAGCAGTACTTC	CASSFGTSEYEQYF
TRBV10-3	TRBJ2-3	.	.	TGTGCCATCAGCGCAGTACAGGGAGATACGCAGTATTTT	CAISAVQGDTQYF
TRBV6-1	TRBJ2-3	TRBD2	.	TGTGCCAGCAGTGAAGGCCTAGCGGTCCGCACAGATACGCAGTATTTT	CASSEGLAVRTDTQYF
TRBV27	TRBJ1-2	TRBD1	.	TGTGCCAGCAGTCCACAGGGGGTGGGTTATGGCTACACCTTC	CASSPQGVGYGYTF
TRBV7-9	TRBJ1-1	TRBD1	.	TGTGCCAGCAGCTTCGACAGGGGAACTGAAGCTTTCTTT	CASSFDRGTEAFF
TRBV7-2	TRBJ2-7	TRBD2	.	TGTGCCAGCAGGCCTTATAGCGGGAGTACCTACGAGCAGTACTTC	CASRPYSGSTYEQYF
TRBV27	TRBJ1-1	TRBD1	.	TGTGCCAGCAGTTGGACAGGGGAGACTGAAGCTTTCTTT	CASSWTGETEAFF
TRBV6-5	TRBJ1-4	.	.	TGTGCCAGCAGTTACGGGGCGGACACGTTTAATGAAAAACTGTTTTTT	CASSYGADTFNEKLFF
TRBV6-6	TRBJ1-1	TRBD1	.	TGTGCCACCTCCGGGACAGGGGGTACTGAAGCTTTCTTT	CATSGTGGTEAFF
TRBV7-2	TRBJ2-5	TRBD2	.	TGTGCCAGCAGCTTCCAAGCGGGGGGATGGGAGACCCAGTACTTC	CASSFQAGGWETQYF
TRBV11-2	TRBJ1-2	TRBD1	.	TGTGCCAGCAGACAAACAGGGGGCAATGGCTACACCTTC	CASRQTGGNGYTF
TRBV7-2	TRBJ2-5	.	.	TGTGCCAGCAGCTTAGCAGGGGGGGGTAGTAGGGCCCAGTACTTC	CASSLAGGGSRAQYF
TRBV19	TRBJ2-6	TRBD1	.	TGTGCCAGTAGTATAACAGGGGCTGGGGCCAACGTCCTGACTTTC	CASSITGAGANVLTF
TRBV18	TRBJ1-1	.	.	TGTGCCAGCTCACCAATGACAGACACTGAAGCTTTCTTT	CASSPMTDTEAFF
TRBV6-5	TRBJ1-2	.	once	TGTGCCAGTTATGTAGCGGGTACCTATGGCTACACCTTC	CASYVAGTYGYTF
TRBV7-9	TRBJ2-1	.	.	TGTGCCAGCAGCTTAGAAGGAGGGCCCTACAATGAGCAGTTCTTC	CASSLEGGPYNEQFF